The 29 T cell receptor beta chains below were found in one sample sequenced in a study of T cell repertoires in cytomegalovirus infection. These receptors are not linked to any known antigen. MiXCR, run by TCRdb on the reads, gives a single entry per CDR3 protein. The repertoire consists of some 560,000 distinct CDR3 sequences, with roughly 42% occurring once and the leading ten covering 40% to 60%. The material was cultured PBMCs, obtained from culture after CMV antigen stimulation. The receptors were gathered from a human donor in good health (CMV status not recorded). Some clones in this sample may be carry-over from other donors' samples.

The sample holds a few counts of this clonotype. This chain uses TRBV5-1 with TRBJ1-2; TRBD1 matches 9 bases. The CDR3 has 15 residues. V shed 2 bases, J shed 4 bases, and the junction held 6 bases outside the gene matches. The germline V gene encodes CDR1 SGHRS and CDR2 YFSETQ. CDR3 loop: CASSLRTGVGYGYTF. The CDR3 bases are TGCGCCAGCAGCTTACGGACAGGGGTGGGCTATGGCTACACCTTC.

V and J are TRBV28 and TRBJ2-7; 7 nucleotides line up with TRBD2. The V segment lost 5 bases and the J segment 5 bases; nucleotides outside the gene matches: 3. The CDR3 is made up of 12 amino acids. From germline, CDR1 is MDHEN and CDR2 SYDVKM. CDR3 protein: CASSTGGHEQYF. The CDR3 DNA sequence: TGTGCCAGCAGTACGGGGGGACACGAGCAGTACTTC.

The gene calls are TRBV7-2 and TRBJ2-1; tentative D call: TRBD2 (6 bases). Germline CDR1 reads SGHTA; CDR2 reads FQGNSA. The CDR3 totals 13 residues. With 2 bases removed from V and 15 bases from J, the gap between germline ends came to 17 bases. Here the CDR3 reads CASSLRTSLRLFF. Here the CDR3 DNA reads TGTGCCAGCAGCTTAAGAACTAGCCTTCGTTTGTTCTTC.

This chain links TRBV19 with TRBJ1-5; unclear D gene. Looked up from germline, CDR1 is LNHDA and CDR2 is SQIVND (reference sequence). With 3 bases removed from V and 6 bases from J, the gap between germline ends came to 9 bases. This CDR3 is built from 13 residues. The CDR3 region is CASSISPGQPQHF. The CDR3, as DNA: TGTGCCAGTAGTATTTCCCCGGGTCAGCCCCAGCATTTT.

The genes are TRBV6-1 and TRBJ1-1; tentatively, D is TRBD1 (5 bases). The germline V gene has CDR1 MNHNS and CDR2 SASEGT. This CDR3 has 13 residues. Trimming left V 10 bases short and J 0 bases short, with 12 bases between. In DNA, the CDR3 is TGTGCCACCGGTGGGGGAATGAACACTGAAGCTTTCTTT. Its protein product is CATGGGMNTEAFF.

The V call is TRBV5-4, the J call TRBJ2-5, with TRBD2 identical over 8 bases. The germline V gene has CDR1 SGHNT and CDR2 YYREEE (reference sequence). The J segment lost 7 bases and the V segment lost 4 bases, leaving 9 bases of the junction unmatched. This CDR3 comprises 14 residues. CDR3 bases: TGTGCCAGCAGCAATCACGGGGGGGCGGGGACCCAGTACTTC. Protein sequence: CASSNHGGAGTQYF. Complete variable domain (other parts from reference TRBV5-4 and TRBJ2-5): ETGVTQSPTHLIKTRGQQVTLRCSSQSGHNTVSWYQQALGQGPQFIFQYYREEENGRGNFPPRFSGLQFPNYSSELNVNALELDDSALYLCASSNHGGAGTQYFGPGTRLLVL.

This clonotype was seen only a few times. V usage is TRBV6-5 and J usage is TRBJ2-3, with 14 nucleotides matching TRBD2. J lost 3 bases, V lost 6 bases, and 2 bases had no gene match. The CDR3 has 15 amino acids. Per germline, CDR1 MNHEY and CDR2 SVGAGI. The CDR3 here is CASRRTSGRTDTQYF. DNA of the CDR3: TGTGCCAGCAGGAGGACTAGCGGGAGGACAGATACGCAGTATTTT.

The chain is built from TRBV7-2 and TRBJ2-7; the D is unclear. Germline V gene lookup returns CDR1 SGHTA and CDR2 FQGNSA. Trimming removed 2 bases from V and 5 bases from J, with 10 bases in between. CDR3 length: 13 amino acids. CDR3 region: CASSLKGADEQYF. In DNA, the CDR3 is TGTGCCAGCAGCTTAAAGGGCGCGGACGAGCAGTACTTC.

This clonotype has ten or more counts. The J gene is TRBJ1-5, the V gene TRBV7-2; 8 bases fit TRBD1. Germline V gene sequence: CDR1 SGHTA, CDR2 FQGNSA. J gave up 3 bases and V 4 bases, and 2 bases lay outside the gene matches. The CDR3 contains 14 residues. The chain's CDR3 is CASSWTGPNQPQHF. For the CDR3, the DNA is TGTGCCAGCAGCTGGACAGGGCCCAATCAGCCCCAGCATTTT.

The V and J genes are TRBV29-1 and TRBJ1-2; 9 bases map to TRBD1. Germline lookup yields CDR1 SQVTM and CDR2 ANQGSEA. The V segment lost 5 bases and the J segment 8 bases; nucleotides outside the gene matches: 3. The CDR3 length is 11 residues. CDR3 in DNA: TGCAGCGTTCGGACAGGGGAAGGCTACACCTTC. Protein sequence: CSVRTGEGYTF. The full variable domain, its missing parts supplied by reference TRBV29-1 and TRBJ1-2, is SAVISQKPSRDICQRGTSLTIQCQVDSQVTMMFWYRQQPGQSLTLIATANQGSEATYESGFVIDKFPISRPNLTFSTLTVSNMSPEDSSIYLCSVRTGEGYTFGSGTRLTVV.

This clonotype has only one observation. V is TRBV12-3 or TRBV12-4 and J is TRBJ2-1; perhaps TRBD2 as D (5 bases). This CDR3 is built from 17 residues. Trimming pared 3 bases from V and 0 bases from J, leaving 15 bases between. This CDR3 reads CASSFRTGYRSYNEQFF. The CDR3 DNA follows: TGTGCCAGCAGTTTCCGGACTGGGTACCGCTCCTACAATGAGCAGTTCTTC.

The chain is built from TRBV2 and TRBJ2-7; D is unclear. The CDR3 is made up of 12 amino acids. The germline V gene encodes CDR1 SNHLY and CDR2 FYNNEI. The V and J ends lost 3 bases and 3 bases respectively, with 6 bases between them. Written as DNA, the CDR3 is TGTGCCAGCAGTGATTACGGCTACGAGCAGTACTTC. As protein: CASSDYGYEQYF.

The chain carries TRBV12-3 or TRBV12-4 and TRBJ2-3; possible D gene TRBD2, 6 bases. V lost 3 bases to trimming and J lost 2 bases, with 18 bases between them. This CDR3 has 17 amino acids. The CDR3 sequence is CASSFPEGSGFTDTQYF. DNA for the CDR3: TGTGCCAGCAGTTTCCCCGAGGGTAGCGGCTTCACAGATACGCAGTATTTT.

The CDR3 spells CASEESSGRGNEQYF. CDR3 coding DNA: TGTGCCAGCGAGGAATCAAGCGGGAGAGGCAACGAGCAGTACTTC. This rearrangement joins TRBV2 to TRBJ2-7; 8 nucleotides line up with TRBD2. The CDR3 totals 15 residues. J gave up 5 bases and V 8 bases, and 14 bases lay outside the gene matches. In germline, CDR1 is SNHLY, CDR2 FYNNEI.

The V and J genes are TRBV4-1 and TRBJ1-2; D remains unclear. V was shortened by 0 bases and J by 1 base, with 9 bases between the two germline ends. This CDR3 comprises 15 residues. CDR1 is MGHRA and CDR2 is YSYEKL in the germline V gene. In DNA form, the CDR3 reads TGCGCCAGCAGCCAAGAGGTGGCCGATAACTATGGCTACACCTTC. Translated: CASSQEVADNYGYTF.

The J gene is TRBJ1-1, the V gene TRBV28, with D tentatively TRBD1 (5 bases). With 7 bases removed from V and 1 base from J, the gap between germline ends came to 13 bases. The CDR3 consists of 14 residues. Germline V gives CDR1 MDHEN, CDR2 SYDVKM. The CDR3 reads CASMRGPRNTEAFF. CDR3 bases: TGTGCCAGCATGAGGGGACCAAGGAACACTGAAGCTTTCTTT.

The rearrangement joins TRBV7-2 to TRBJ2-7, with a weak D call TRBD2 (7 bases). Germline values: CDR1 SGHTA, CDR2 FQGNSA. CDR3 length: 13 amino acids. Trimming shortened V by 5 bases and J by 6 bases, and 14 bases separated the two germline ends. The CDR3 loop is CASSLRRGREQYF. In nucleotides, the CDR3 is TGTGCCAGCAGCCTACGGCGGGGGCGCGAGCAGTACTTC.

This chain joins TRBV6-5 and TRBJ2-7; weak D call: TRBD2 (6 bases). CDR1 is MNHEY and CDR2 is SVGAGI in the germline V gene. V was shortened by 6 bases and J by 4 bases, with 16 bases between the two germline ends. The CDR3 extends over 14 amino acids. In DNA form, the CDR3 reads TGTGCCAGCAGCATCGGGGGAGCCTGGTACGAGCAGTACTTC. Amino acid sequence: CASSIGGAWYEQYF.

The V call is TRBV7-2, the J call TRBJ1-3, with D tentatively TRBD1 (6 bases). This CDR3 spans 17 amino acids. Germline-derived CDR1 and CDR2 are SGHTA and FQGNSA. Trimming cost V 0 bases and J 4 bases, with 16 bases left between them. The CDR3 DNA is TGTGCCAGCAGCTTAGCGCTCACGGGGGGCGCCGGAAACACCATATATTTT. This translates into CASSLALTGGAGNTIYF.

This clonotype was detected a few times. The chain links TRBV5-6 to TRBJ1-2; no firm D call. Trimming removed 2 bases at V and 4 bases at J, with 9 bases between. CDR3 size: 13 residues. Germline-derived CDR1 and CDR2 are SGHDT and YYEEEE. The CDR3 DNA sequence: TGTGCCAGCAGCTTAACGGCAGGCTATGGCTACACCTTC. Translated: CASSLTAGYGYTF.

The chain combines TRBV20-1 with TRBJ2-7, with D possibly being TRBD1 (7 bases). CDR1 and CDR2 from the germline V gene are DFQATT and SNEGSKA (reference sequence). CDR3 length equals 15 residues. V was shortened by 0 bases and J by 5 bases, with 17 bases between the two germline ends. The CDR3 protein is CSARDRSGGTDEQYF. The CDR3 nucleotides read TGCAGTGCTAGAGATCGGTCAGGGGGGACGGACGAGCAGTACTTC.

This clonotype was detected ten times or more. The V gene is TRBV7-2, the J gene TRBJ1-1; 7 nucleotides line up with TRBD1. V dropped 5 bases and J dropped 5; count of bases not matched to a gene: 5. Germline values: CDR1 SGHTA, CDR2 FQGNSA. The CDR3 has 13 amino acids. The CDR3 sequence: CASSEQGRTEAFF. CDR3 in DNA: TGTGCCAGCAGCGAACAGGGGAGGACTGAAGCTTTCTTT.

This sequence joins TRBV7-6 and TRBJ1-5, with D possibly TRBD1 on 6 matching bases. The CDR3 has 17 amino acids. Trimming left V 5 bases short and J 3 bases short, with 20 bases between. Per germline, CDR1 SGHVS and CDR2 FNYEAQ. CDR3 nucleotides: TGTGCCAGCAGCACCTCAGGGGTATCTTGGCACAATCAGCCCCAGCATTTT. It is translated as CASSTSGVSWHNQPQHF.

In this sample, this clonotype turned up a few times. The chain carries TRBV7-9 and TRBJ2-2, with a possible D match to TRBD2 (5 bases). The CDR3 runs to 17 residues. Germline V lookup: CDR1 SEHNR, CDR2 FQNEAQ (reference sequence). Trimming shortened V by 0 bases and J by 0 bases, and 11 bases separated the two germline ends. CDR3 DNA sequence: TGTGCCAGCAGCTTAGCCCTTTCCGGGACGAACACCGGGGAGCTGTTTTTT. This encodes CASSLALSGTNTGELFF. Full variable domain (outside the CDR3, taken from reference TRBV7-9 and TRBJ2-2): DTGVSQNPRHKITKRGQNVTFRCDPISEHNRLYWYRQTLGQGPEFLTYFQNEAQLEKSRLLSDRFSAERPKGSFSTLEIQRTEQGDSAMYLCASSLALSGTNTGELFFGEGSRLTVL.

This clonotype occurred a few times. The CDR3 reads CASSQLPLGQFNQPQHF. The CDR3 region has the DNA TGTGCCAGCAGTCAGCTACCTCTGGGACAGTTTAATCAGCCCCAGCATTTT. The rearrangement uses TRBV6-2 or TRBV6-3 and TRBJ1-5; 7 bases align to TRBD1. V dropped 5 bases and J dropped 4; count of bases not matched to a gene: 14. From germline, CDR1 is MNHEY and CDR2 SVGEGT. The length of the CDR3 is 17 residues.

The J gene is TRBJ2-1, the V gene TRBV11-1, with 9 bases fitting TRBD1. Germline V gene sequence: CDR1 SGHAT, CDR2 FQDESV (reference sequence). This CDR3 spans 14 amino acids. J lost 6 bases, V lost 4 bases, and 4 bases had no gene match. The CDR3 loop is CASSSLTGGNEQFF. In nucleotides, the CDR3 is TGTGCCAGCAGCTCCTTGACAGGGGGCAATGAGCAGTTCTTC.

Here the CDR3 reads CASSLVFGANVLTF. In nucleotides, the CDR3 is TGCGCCAGCAGCTTGGTTTTCGGGGCCAACGTCCTGACTTTC. The rearrangement links TRBV5-1 to TRBJ2-6; no reliable D call. V lost 0 bases and J lost 4, with 5 bases in between. Per germline, CDR1 SGHRS and CDR2 YFSETQ. The CDR3 totals 14 residues.

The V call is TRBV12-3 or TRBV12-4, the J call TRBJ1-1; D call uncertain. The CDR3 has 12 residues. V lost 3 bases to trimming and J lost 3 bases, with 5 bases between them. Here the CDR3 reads CASSFGYTEAFF. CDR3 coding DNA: TGTGCCAGCAGTTTCGGGTACACTGAAGCTTTCTTT.

The CDR3: CASSQGTTQETQYF. The CDR3 nucleotides read TGTGCCAGCAGCCAAGGGACCACCCAAGAGACCCAGTACTTC. J is TRBJ2-5 and V is TRBV5-4; D assignment may be TRBD1 or TRBD2 (5 bases each). CDR1 and CDR2 (germline): SGHNT, YYREEE (reference sequence). V lost 4 bases to trimming and J lost 1 base, with 11 bases between them. CDR3 length equals 14 residues.